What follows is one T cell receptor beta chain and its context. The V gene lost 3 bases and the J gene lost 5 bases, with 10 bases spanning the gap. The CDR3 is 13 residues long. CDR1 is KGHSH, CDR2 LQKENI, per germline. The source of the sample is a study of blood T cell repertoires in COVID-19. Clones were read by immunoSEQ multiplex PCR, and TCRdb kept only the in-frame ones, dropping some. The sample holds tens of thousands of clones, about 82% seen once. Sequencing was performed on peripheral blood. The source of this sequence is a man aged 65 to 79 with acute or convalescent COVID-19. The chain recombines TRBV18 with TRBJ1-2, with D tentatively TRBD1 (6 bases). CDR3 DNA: TGTGCCAGCTCACCTGGACAGACGTATGGCTACACCTTC. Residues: CASSPGQTYGYTF.